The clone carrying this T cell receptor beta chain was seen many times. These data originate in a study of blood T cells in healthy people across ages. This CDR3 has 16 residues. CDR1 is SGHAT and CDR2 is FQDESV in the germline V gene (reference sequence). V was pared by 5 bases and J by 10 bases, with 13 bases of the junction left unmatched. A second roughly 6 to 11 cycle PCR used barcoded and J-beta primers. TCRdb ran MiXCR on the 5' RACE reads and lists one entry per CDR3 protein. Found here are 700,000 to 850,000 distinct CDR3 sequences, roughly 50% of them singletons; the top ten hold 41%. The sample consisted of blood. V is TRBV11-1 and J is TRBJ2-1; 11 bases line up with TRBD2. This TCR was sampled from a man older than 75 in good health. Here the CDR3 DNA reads TGTGCCAGCAGCCCGTCACTAGCGGGAGCCTCTCGAGAGCAGTTCTTC. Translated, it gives CASSPSLAGASREQFF.